This TCR beta chain was observed in a study of the immune and genomic landscape of osteosarcoma. This CDR3 has 14 residues. Per germline, CDR1 SNHLY and CDR2 FYNNEI. Here immunoSEQ multiplex PCR was the method, and the copy in TCRdb shows in-frame clones only, minus some. The sample consists of about 1,500 clones, approximately 73% of them appearing once. This clone appeared a few times. One junction end disagrees with the germline gene, perhaps due to a read error. The clonotype originates from a woman in her 30s with osteosarcoma. Sequencing input: metastatic tumor tissue from the lung. V is TRBV2 and J is TRBJ2-1, with TRBD2 matching 13 bases. CDR3 nucleotides: TGTGCCAGCAATGAAGGACTAGCGGGAGTTGAGCAGTTCTTC. As protein: CASNEGLAGVEQFF.